Below are 11 T cell receptor beta chains sequenced from a single sample in a study of blood T cell repertoires in COVID-19. Sequenced by immunoSEQ multiplex PCR; TCRdb stores in-frame clones only, minus some. This table has some 140,000 clones, approximately 87% appearing once. Sequenced material: peripheral blood. The origin of the receptors is a man aged 70-80 years with active COVID-19.

The gene calls are TRBV4-2 and TRBJ1-1; D perhaps matches TRBD1 (6 bases). CDR3 length equals 15 residues. Germline V gives CDR1 LGHNA, CDR2 YNFKEQ. Trimming cost V 3 bases and J 0 bases, with 11 bases left between them. As DNA, the CDR3 is TGTGCCAGCAGCCAGGCCACAGGGATGAACACTGAAGCTTTCTTT. Its protein is CASSQATGMNTEAFF.

This clone was observed a handful of times. V and J are TRBV2 and TRBJ2-6; 10 bases fit TRBD1. Trimming at V came to 7 bases and at J to 1 base, leaving 4 bases not matched to a gene. The CDR3 covers 16 residues. Per the germline V gene, CDR1 is SNHLY and CDR2 is FYNNEI. The chain's CDR3 is CASTWDRGSGANVLTF. CDR3 DNA: TGTGCCAGCACCTGGGACAGGGGATCTGGGGCCAACGTCCTGACTTTC.

This chain joins TRBV30 and TRBJ1-5, with D possibly TRBD1 on 6 matching bases. V was cut by 4 bases and J by 7 bases, with 20 bases left in between. The CDR3 loop spans 15 amino acids. Germline V gene sequence: CDR1 GTSNPN, CDR2 SVGIG (reference sequence). The CDR3 DNA is TGTGCCTGGAAGGCACAGGGAAAGGTCGTGCAGCCCCAGCATTTT. It translates to CAWKAQGKVVQPQHF.

This clone occurred once. The rearrangement links TRBV14 to TRBJ1-4, with D hard to call. The V end was cut by 3 bases, the J end by 7 bases, with 18 bases between. The CDR3 is 16 residues long. Germline values: CDR1 SGHDN, CDR2 FVKESK. For the CDR3, the DNA is TGTGCCAGCAGCCAGGCTCACGTTCGACGGGGTGAAAAACTGTTTTTT. It yields the protein CASSQAHVRRGEKLFF.

The chain has TRBV7-2 and TRBJ2-5, with 9 bases matching TRBD1. Germline assignment: CDR1 SGHTA and CDR2 FQGNSA. This CDR3 is built from 15 residues. The junction had 7 bases not matched to a gene; V was cut back by 1 base and J by 7 bases. This CDR3 reads CASSLGRGTGRTQYF. As DNA, the CDR3 is TGTGCCAGCAGCTTAGGGCGGGGGACAGGGAGGACCCAGTACTTC.

The chain joins TRBV6-6 to TRBJ1-2; D perhaps matches TRBD1 (5 bases). Germline V gene sequence: CDR1 MNHNY, CDR2 SVGAGI (reference sequence). The CDR3 is made up of 14 amino acids. V was trimmed by 6 bases and J by 7 bases, leaving 18 bases between them. This chain's CDR3 is CASSQAGPGTGYTF. As DNA, the CDR3 is TGTGCCAGCAGCCAGGCGGGGCCTGGGACTGGCTACACCTTC.

The chain carries TRBV19 and TRBJ2-3, with TRBD2 identical over 13 bases. V was clipped by 1 base and J by 5 bases; unmatched bases: 3. The CDR3 consists of 16 residues. Germline-derived CDR1 and CDR2 are LNHDA and SQIVND (reference sequence). In DNA form, the CDR3 reads TGTGCCAGTAGTATAGGACTAGCGGGAGGTGAAGATACGCAGTATTTT. Protein product: CASSIGLAGGEDTQYF.

The gene calls are TRBV6-5 and TRBJ1-1; 7 positions match TRBD1. The CDR3 totals 14 residues. CDR1 and CDR2 (germline): MNHEY, SVGAGI. The V segment lost 4 bases and the J segment 4 bases; nucleotides outside the gene matches: 6. The CDR3 reads CASSSQGGLTEAFF. Written as DNA, the CDR3 is TGTGCCAGCAGTTCCCAAGGGGGCCTCACTGAAGCTTTCTTT.

The chain uses TRBV7-3 and TRBJ1-5; D unclear. CDR1 and CDR2 (germline): SGHTA, FQGTGA. The CDR3 is 13 residues long. V was cut by 2 bases and J by 2 bases, with 4 bases left in between. The CDR3 nucleotides are TGTGCCAGCAGCTTAGGGCGCAATCAGCCCCAGCATTTT. Translation gives CASSLGRNQPQHF. Variable domain in full (rest from reference TRBV7-3 and TRBJ1-5): GAGVSQTPSNKVTEKGKYVELRCDPISGHTALYWYRQSLGQGPEFLIYFQGTGAADDSGLPNDRFFAVRPEGSVSTLKIQRTERGDSAVYLCASSLGRNQPQHFGDGTRLSIL.

The chain uses TRBV7-9 and TRBJ2-7; 7 positions match TRBD1. V shed 3 bases and J 2 bases; nucleotides not matched to a gene: 7. This CDR3 contains 15 residues. CDR1 and CDR2 from the germline V gene are SEHNR and FQNEAQ (reference sequence). The CDR3 DNA reads TGTGCCAGCAGCTTTTCCACAGGGGCCGCCTACGAGCAGTACTTC. It translates to CASSFSTGAAYEQYF.

This chain links TRBV19 with TRBJ1-1; D unclear. This CDR3 is built from 14 residues. V lost 3 bases, J lost 3 bases, and 11 bases lay in between. Per the germline V gene, CDR1 is LNHDA and CDR2 is SQIVND (reference sequence). The CDR3 nucleotides are TGTGCCAGTAGTATTGAGGTAAGGTACACTGAAGCTTTCTTT. This translates into CASSIEVRYTEAFF. Together with reference TRBV19 and TRBJ1-1, the CDR3 gives the full variable domain: DGGITQSPKYLFRKEGQNVTLSCEQNLNHDAMYWYRQDPGQGLRLIYYSQIVNDFQKGDIAEGYSVSREKKESFPLTVTSAQKNPTAFYLCASSIEVRYTEAFFGQGTRLTVV.